This T cell receptor (beta chain) was profiled in a study of cytomegalovirus exposure and HLA in healthy donors. The study ran its PCR with 60 Vbeta and 13 Jbeta primers. Libraries were prepared by immunoSEQ multiplex PCR; TCRdb keeps only in-frame clonotypes and omits some of them. Among more than 95,000 clones listed, around three quarters were seen once. The CDR3 totals 16 residues. Trimming took off 1 base at V and 7 bases at J, with 17 bases between the two ends. From germline, CDR1 is MGHDK and CDR2 SYGVNS. The sample was PBMCs. This TCR was recovered from a woman aged 18 to 35 in good health and CMV-seropositive. The chain uses TRBV25-1 and TRBJ1-5, with D tentatively TRBD1 (5 bases). CDR3 nucleotides: TGTGCCAGCAGTGAATCTTCATGGGGCGGTTTGCAGCCCCAGCATTTT. Translated: CASSESSWGGLQPQHF.